These 10 T cell receptor beta chains were sequenced from one sample in a study of CD8+ T cells in alopecia areata. RNA, once extracted, was reverse transcribed into cDNA for use as the sequencing template. The assay was immunoSEQ multiplex PCR, and TCRdb's table has in-frame clones only and misses some. The top ten clones hold 35% to 45% of a sample with 110,000 to 150,000 clones, 62% of them seen once. The sequenced material came from CD8+ T cells sorted from blood. These receptors all stem from a human donor in good health.

This sequence joins TRBV5-1 and TRBJ2-7, with D unresolved. The CDR3 runs 15 residues. Trimming left V 4 bases short and J 2 bases short, with 16 bases between. CDR1 is SGHRS and CDR2 is YFSETQ in the germline V gene. This CDR3 reads CASSPAPTTAYEQYF. CDR3 coding DNA: TGCGCCAGCAGCCCTGCCCCGACAACAGCCTACGAGCAGTACTTC.

The chain joins TRBV30 to TRBJ2-7; D is unclear. The CDR3 runs 13 residues. V lost 5 bases and J lost 5, with 16 bases in between. Per the germline V gene, CDR1 is GTSNPN and CDR2 is SVGIG (reference sequence). Written as DNA, the CDR3 is TGTGCCTGGTGCGGAACGGTAGCCCACGAGCAGTACTTC. It specifies CAWCGTVAHEQYF.

The chain uses TRBV7-6 and TRBJ1-1; unclear D gene. Germline V gives CDR1 SGHVS, CDR2 FNYEAQ. The germline V and J ends were trimmed by 5 bases and 5 bases, with 15 bases remaining between them. The CDR3 sequence is 14 residues long. The chain's CDR3 is CASSPAGDWTEAFF. CDR3 DNA: TGTGCCAGCAGCCCGGCCGGGGATTGGACTGAAGCTTTCTTT.

The gene calls are TRBV28 and TRBJ2-2; D might be TRBD2 (6 bases). V was shortened by 4 bases and J by 3 bases, with 9 bases between the two germline ends. In germline, CDR1 is MDHEN, CDR2 SYDVKM. The CDR3 is made up of 14 amino acids. The CDR3 nucleotides are TGTGCCAGCAGTTCCGGGAGTTACACCGGGGAGCTGTTTTTT. Protein product: CASSSGSYTGELFF.

This clone has a handful of counts. V is TRBV4-2 and J is TRBJ2-2, with 7 bases lining up with TRBD1. The CDR3 is made up of 15 amino acids. Per germline, CDR1 LGHNA and CDR2 YNFKEQ. J gave up 4 bases and V 1 base, and 3 bases lay outside the gene matches. The CDR3 nucleotides are TGTGCCAGCAGCCAAGCCAGGGGGATCACCGGGGAGCTGTTTTTT. This gives the protein CASSQARGITGELFF.

The gene calls are TRBV27 and TRBJ1-1; unclear D gene. The CDR3 covers 12 residues. Germline-derived CDR1 and CDR2 are MNHEY and SMNVEV (reference sequence). V shed 4 bases and J shed 5 bases, with 8 bases lying between them. CDR3 sequence (DNA): TGTGCCAGCAGTTCGGGAGGAACTGAAGCTTTCTTT. Its protein is CASSSGGTEAFF.

This clone is a singleton in its sample. CDR3 amino acids: CASSQENWKGEETQYF. Here the CDR3 DNA reads TGCGCCAGCAGCCAAGAAAACTGGAAGGGAGAAGAGACCCAGTACTTC. The V and J genes are TRBV4-1 and TRBJ2-5, with D possibly matching TRBD2 (5 bases). This CDR3 spans 16 amino acids. CDR1 is MGHRA, CDR2 YSYEKL, per germline. Trimming stripped 0 bases from V and 3 bases from J, with 14 bases between.

This chain connects TRBV29-1 to TRBJ1-1, with TRBD1 matching over 9 bases. CDR1 is SQVTM, CDR2 ANQGSEA, per germline. V lost 2 bases and J lost 6; bases outside the gene matches: 1. The length of the CDR3 is 12 residues. The CDR3 here is CSVENRGPEAFF. The CDR3 nucleotides are TGCAGCGTTGAAAACAGGGGGCCTGAAGCTTTCTTT.

In this sample, this clone turned up once. The chain recombines TRBV11-2 with TRBJ2-1; TRBD2 agrees at 12 bases. The germline V gene encodes CDR1 SGHAT and CDR2 FQNNGV. V lost 0 bases and J lost 2; bases outside the gene matches: 5. The length of the CDR3 is 18 residues. CDR3 residues: CASSLDLAGGPPYNEQFF. CDR3 coding DNA: TGTGCCAGCAGCTTAGACCTAGCGGGAGGGCCTCCCTACAATGAGCAGTTCTTC.

This clone has only one observation. This chain uses TRBV28 with TRBJ1-5; no clear D gene. The CDR3 spans 13 residues. The germline V gene encodes CDR1 MDHEN and CDR2 SYDVKM. V was clipped by 8 bases and J by 5 bases, with 13 bases between them. The CDR3 bases are TGTGCCAGCGCTGCCGACGGAGATCAGCCCCAGCATTTT. Residues: CASAADGDQPQHF.